Listed below are T cell receptor beta chains from one sample, sequenced in a study of T cell responses to AZD1222 COVID-19 vaccine. Method: immunoSEQ multiplex PCR; TCRdb's copy keeps in-frame clones and lacks some. The sample holds 80,000 to 100,000 clones, 80% to 90% seen once. Sequenced here: peripheral blood, sampled on day 0 of AZD1222 vaccination. The receptor source for this set is an adult in good health. Each CDR3 is given with its conserved first and last residue. Fields, in order: J gene, clone size, D gene, V gene, CDR3 DNA, CDR3 protein. D genes are given only for firm matches. Clone size is shown for a subset of rows, as once, few, many or a class of expanded clone.

J: TRBJ2-7; size: once; D: .; V: TRBV6-6; DNA: TGTGCCAGCAGTTCCGGGTTAGCACTCTACGAGCAGTACTTC; CDR3: CASSSGLALYEQYF
J: TRBJ1-1; size: .; D: TRBD1; V: TRBV5-1; DNA: TGCGCCAGCAGCGAGACAGGGGACTCTGAAGCTTTCTTT; CDR3: CASSETGDSEAFF
J: TRBJ2-5; size: .; D: .; V: TRBV7-9; DNA: TGTGCCAGCAGCTTAACGGCAGGGGCGGAGACCCAGTACTTC; CDR3: CASSLTAGAETQYF
J: TRBJ1-4; size: .; D: TRBD1; V: TRBV7-9; DNA: TGTGCCAGCACCCCAGGGGGCCGTGAAAAACTGTTTTTT; CDR3: CASTPGGREKLFF
J: TRBJ1-5; size: .; D: TRBD1; V: TRBV2; DNA: TGTGCCAGCAGGGACAGGGGGCTTAGCAATCAGCCCCAGCATTTT; CDR3: CASRDRGLSNQPQHF
J: TRBJ2-5; size: .; D: .; V: TRBV29-1; DNA: TGCAGCGTTGGCCAACGAGAGACCCAGTACTTC; CDR3: CSVGQRETQYF
J: TRBJ2-3; size: once; D: TRBD1; V: TRBV5-4; DNA: TGTGCCAGCAGCTTGAGACCACTACAGGGGGGCACAGATACGCAGTATTTT; CDR3: CASSLRPLQGGTDTQYF
J: TRBJ1-4; size: .; D: TRBD1; V: TRBV4-3; DNA: TGCGCCAGCAGCCAAGAAGAGACAGGGGTAGGAGAAAAACTGTTTTTT; CDR3: CASSQEETGVGEKLFF
J: TRBJ2-7; size: .; D: TRBD1; V: TRBV19; DNA: TGTGCCAGTAGAGATACCGGGACAGGGGTCGACGAGCAGTACTTC; CDR3: CASRDTGTGVDEQYF
J: TRBJ2-3; size: .; D: .; V: TRBV7-2; DNA: TGTGCCAGCGGGGGGATCACAGATACGCAGTATTTT; CDR3: CASGGITDTQYF
J: TRBJ1-1; size: .; D: .; V: TRBV2; DNA: TGTGCCAGCACCTCGGACAGCATAGAAGCTTTCTTT; CDR3: CASTSDSIEAFF
J: TRBJ1-1; size: .; D: TRBD1; V: TRBV30; DNA: TGTGCCTGGAGGGACAGGGGGAACACTGAAGCTTTCTTT; CDR3: CAWRDRGNTEAFF
J: TRBJ1-3; size: .; D: .; V: TRBV12-3/TRBV12-4; DNA: TGTGCCAGCAGCCCAGTAGAGGGCAACACCATATATTTT; CDR3: CASSPVEGNTIYF
J: TRBJ2-2; size: .; D: .; V: TRBV18; DNA: TGTGCCAGCTCACCACGTTCCGGGTCCGGGGAGCTGTTTTTT; CDR3: CASSPRSGSGELFF
J: TRBJ1-1; size: .; D: TRBD1; V: TRBV5-4; DNA: TGTGCCAGCAGCCGGGACAGGGGGCACACTGAAGCTTTCTTT; CDR3: CASSRDRGHTEAFF
J: TRBJ1-6; size: .; D: .; V: TRBV30; DNA: TGTGCCTCGGGTACAGGGTTAGATTCACCCCTCCACTTT; CDR3: CASGTGLDSPLHF
J: TRBJ1-6; size: .; D: .; V: TRBV27; DNA: TGTGCCAGCAGTTTATCGTCCCCGCTGGGGGATTCACCCCTCCACTTT; CDR3: CASSLSSPLGDSPLHF
J: TRBJ2-2; size: once; D: .; V: TRBV5-4; DNA: TGTGCCAGCAGCTCGGGACAACAGATTACCGGGGAGCTGTTTTTT; CDR3: CASSSGQQITGELFF
J: TRBJ1-3; size: .; D: .; V: TRBV19; DNA: TGTGCCAGTAGTCTGCAATCCCTCTCCGGAAACACCATATATTTT; CDR3: CASSLQSLSGNTIYF
J: TRBJ2-7; size: .; D: .; V: TRBV29-1; DNA: TGCAGCGGCACCACCCGGGGTGGCGAGCAGTACTTC; CDR3: CSGTTRGGEQYF
J: TRBJ2-5; size: .; D: TRBD2; V: TRBV19; DNA: TGTGCCAGTAGTATAGGCGGGAGGGCCATTGAGGAGACCCAGTACTTC; CDR3: CASSIGGRAIEETQYF
J: TRBJ2-3; size: .; D: .; V: TRBV4-3; DNA: TGCGCCAGCAGCCAAGATTCACTAGCAGATACGCAGTATTTT; CDR3: CASSQDSLADTQYF
J: TRBJ1-5; size: .; D: .; V: TRBV19; DNA: TGTGCCAGTAGTATAGACAGCTATCAGCCCCAGCATTTT; CDR3: CASSIDSYQPQHF
J: TRBJ2-7; size: once; D: .; V: TRBV12-3/TRBV12-4; DNA: TGTGCCAGCAGTTTACAGGGGTCCTACGAGCAGTACTTC; CDR3: CASSLQGSYEQYF
J: TRBJ2-7; size: once; D: TRBD1; V: TRBV11-3; DNA: TGTGCCAGCGGACAGGGCTCCTACGAGCAGTACTTC; CDR3: CASGQGSYEQYF
J: TRBJ1-1; size: few; D: TRBD1; V: TRBV29-1; DNA: TGCAGCGTTGAGGGGAGTACAGGGGGAATGGACACTGAAGCTTTCTTT; CDR3: CSVEGSTGGMDTEAFF
J: TRBJ1-2; size: .; D: .; V: TRBV19; DNA: TGTGCCAGTAGTATCGGAGCTAACTATGGCTACACCTTC; CDR3: CASSIGANYGYTF
J: TRBJ1-4; size: .; D: .; V: TRBV30; DNA: TGTGCCTTATCCCCAGGGAGTGGGGATGAAAAACTGTTTTTT; CDR3: CALSPGSGDEKLFF
J: TRBJ2-7; size: .; D: TRBD1; V: TRBV5-5; DNA: TGTGCCAGCAGCTTCGGGACAGGGCTTTACGAGCAGTACTTC; CDR3: CASSFGTGLYEQYF
J: TRBJ1-2; size: .; D: TRBD1; V: TRBV6-2/TRBV6-3; DNA: TGTGCCAGCAGTTTACAGGGGGCCTACTATGGCTACACCTTC; CDR3: CASSLQGAYYGYTF
J: TRBJ1-2; size: .; D: .; V: TRBV12-3/TRBV12-4; DNA: TGTGCCAGCAGTTCGCACGGTAGCTATGGCTACACCTTC; CDR3: CASSSHGSYGYTF
J: TRBJ1-6; size: .; D: .; V: TRBV2; DNA: TGTGCCAGCACCGCCCCCCAGATAGATGGGGATTCACCCCTCCACTTT; CDR3: CASTAPQIDGDSPLHF
J: TRBJ2-7; size: once; D: TRBD1; V: TRBV6-2/TRBV6-3; DNA: TGTGCCAGCAGTACCGGACAGGTCGTTACTCGGACCTACGAGCAGTACTTC; CDR3: CASSTGQVVTRTYEQYF
J: TRBJ2-1; size: .; D: .; V: TRBV6-2/TRBV6-3; DNA: TGTGCCAGCAGCTTGGACCCCTTTAATGAGCAGTTCTTC; CDR3: CASSLDPFNEQFF
J: TRBJ1-1; size: few; D: .; V: TRBV20-1; DNA: TGCAGTTACAGCCAAAACACTGAAGCTTTCTTT; CDR3: CSYSQNTEAFF
J: TRBJ2-7; size: .; D: .; V: TRBV7-6; DNA: TGTGCCAGCAGCTTAGGAGGTCCCTTCCTCTACGAGCAGTACTTC; CDR3: CASSLGGPFLYEQYF
J: TRBJ2-1; size: once; D: TRBD2; V: TRBV7-2; DNA: TGTGCCAGCAGCCCGGGACTAGAGTTCAATGAGCAGTTCTTC; CDR3: CASSPGLEFNEQFF
J: TRBJ2-1; size: .; D: .; V: TRBV5-5; DNA: TGTGCCAGCAGCTTGGAGGCAGGTTCCTACAATGAGCAGTTCTTC; CDR3: CASSLEAGSYNEQFF
J: TRBJ2-2; size: .; D: TRBD2; V: TRBV5-1; DNA: TGCGCCAGCAGCTTGGGACTAGCGGACACCGGGGAGCTGTTTTTT; CDR3: CASSLGLADTGELFF
J: TRBJ2-7; size: once; D: .; V: TRBV19; DNA: TGTGCCAGTTCTTCCAGAGACTCCTACGAGCAGTACTTC; CDR3: CASSSRDSYEQYF
J: TRBJ1-1; size: .; D: .; V: TRBV5-1; DNA: TGCGCCAGCAGCGCCGACAGAAACACTGAAGCTTTCTTT; CDR3: CASSADRNTEAFF
J: TRBJ2-1; size: .; D: TRBD2; V: TRBV7-9; DNA: TGTGCCAGCAGTAGGGCGGGCCCTAGCGGGGCCTACAATGAGCAGTTCTTC; CDR3: CASSRAGPSGAYNEQFF
J: TRBJ1-2; size: .; D: .; V: TRBV9; DNA: TGTGCCAGCAGCGTGGAGGGAAACTATGGCTACACCTTC; CDR3: CASSVEGNYGYTF
J: TRBJ2-7; size: .; D: .; V: TRBV7-5; DNA: TGTGTCAGAAGCTTAACAGGGGCCTACGAGCAGTACTTC; CDR3: CVRSLTGAYEQYF
J: TRBJ1-4; size: .; D: .; V: TRBV23-1; DNA: TGCGCCAGCAGTCATAGCCAGCTTAATGAAAAACTGTTTTTT; CDR3: CASSHSQLNEKLFF
J: TRBJ1-1; size: .; D: TRBD1; V: TRBV20-1; DNA: TGCAGTGCTAGTTCAACAGGGGGCTTGGGGACTGAAGCTTTCTTT; CDR3: CSASSTGGLGTEAFF
J: TRBJ1-2; size: few; D: .; V: TRBV5-4; DNA: TGTGCCAGCAGCTCGGAGCTACCGGGCCTTCCGTATGGCTACACCTTC; CDR3: CASSSELPGLPYGYTF